Listed below are T cell receptor beta chains from one sample, sequenced in a study of radiotherapy plus CTLA-4 blockade in lung cancer. TCRdb's copy holds only in-frame clones and misses some; the assay was immunoSEQ multiplex PCR. There are 70,000 to 90,000 clones in the sample; about 78% occur only once, and 22% lies in the top ten. Specimen: peripheral blood, collected from a patient treated with radiotherapy plus ipilimumab. These receptors were obtained from a human donor with non-small cell lung cancer whose response to radiotherapy plus ipilimumab could not be evaluated. Some clones in this sample may be carry-over from other donors' samples. Each CDR3 is given with its conserved first and last residue. The D gene is left open where the match is weak.

CDR3 length,V gene,D gene,J gene,CDR3 protein
17,TRBV7-6,TRBD1,TRBJ2-2,CASSSDRVIRNTGELFF
12,TRBV6-5,NA,TRBJ1-2,CASRLQGRGYTF
17,TRBV7-9,NA,TRBJ2-5,CASSFWALGNRRETQYF
15,TRBV5-4,TRBD1,TRBJ1-3,CASSLGQGRGNTIYF
15,TRBV2,TRBD1,TRBJ1-1,CAIIRDRALNTEAFF
16,TRBV9,TRBD1,NA,CASSVGDRPGSYEQYF
14,TRBV19,NA,TRBJ1-1,CASSMWGDGTEAFF
14,TRBV10-3,NA,TRBJ1-2,CAISEKGNSYGYTF
14,TRBV13,NA,TRBJ2-7,CASSLIYRSYEQYF
11,TRBV6-5,TRBD2,TRBJ2-2,CASRYGGGLFF
19,TRBV6-1,TRBD2,TRBJ2-1,CASSELGGGAPGSYNEQFF
19,TRBV7-2,TRBD2,TRBJ2-3,CASSFEPAGLAWSTDTQYF
13,TRBV7-3,NA,TRBJ2-1,CASSSLRGNEQFF
15,TRBV5-1,NA,TRBJ2-7,CASSPIGGGAYEQYF